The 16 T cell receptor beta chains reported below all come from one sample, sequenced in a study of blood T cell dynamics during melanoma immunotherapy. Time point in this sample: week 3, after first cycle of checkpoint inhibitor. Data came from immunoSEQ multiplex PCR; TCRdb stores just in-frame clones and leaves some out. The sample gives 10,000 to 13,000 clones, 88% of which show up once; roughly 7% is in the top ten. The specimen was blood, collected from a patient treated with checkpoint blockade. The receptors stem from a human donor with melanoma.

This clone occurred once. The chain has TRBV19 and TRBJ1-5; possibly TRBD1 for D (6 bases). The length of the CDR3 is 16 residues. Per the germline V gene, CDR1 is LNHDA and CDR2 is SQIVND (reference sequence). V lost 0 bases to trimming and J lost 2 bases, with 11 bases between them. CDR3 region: CASSIDQGLGNQPQHF. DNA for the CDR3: TGTGCCAGTAGTATAGACCAGGGGCTTGGCAATCAGCCCCAGCATTTT.

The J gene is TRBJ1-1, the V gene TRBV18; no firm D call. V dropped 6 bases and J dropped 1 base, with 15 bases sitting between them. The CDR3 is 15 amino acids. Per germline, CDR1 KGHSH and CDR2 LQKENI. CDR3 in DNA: TGTGCCAGCTCCCCCTTGGCAGCAGCGAACACTGAAGCTTTCTTT. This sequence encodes CASSPLAAANTEAFF.

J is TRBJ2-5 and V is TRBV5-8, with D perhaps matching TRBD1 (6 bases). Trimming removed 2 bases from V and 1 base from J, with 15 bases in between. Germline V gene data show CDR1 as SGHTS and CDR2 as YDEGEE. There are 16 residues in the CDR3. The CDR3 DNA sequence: TGTGCCAGCAGCTTCAATTACAGGGCCCCCCAAGAGACCCAGTACTTC. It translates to CASSFNYRAPQETQYF.

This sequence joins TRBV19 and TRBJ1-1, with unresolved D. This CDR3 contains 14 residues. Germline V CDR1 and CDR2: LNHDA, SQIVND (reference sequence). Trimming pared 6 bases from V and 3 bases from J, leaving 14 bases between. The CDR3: CASSSLGSYTEAFF. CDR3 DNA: TGTGCCAGTAGCTCCCTGGGGAGTTACACTGAAGCTTTCTTT. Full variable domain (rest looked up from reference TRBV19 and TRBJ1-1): DGGITQSPKYLFRKEGQNVTLSCEQNLNHDAMYWYRQDPGQGLRLIYYSQIVNDFQKGDIAEGYSVSREKKESFPLTVTSAQKNPTAFYLCASSSLGSYTEAFFGQGTRLTVV.

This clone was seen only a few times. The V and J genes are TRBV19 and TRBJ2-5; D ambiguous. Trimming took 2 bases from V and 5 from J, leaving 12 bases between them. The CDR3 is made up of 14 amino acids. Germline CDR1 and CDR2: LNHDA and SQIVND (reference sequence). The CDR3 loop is CASSITKPGETQYF. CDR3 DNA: TGTGCCAGTAGTATAACTAAACCCGGGGAGACCCAGTACTTC.

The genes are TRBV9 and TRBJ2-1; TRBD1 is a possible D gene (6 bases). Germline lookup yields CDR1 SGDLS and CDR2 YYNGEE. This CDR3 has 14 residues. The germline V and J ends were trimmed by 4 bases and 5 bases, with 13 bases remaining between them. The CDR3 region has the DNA TGTGCCAGCAGCCTCGGGACACCCAACAATGAGCAGTTCTTC. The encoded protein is CASSLGTPNNEQFF.

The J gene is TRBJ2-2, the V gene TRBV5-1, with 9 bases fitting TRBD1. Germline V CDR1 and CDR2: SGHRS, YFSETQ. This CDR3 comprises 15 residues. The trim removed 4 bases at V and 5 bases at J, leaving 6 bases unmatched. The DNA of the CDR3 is TGCGCCAGCAGCCTGGGACAGGGTTGGACCGGGGAGCTGTTTTTT. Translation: CASSLGQGWTGELFF.

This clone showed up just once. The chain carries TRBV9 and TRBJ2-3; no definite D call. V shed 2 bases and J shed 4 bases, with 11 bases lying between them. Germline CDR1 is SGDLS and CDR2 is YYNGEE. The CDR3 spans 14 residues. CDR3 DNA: TGTGCCAGCAGCGTTCAGCCCTTAGCAGATACGCAGTATTTT. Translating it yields CASSVQPLADTQYF.

The CDR3, as DNA: TGTGCCAGTAGTATAGAGCGGGGGTCGAACACCGGGGAGCTGTTTTTT. It codes for CASSIERGSNTGELFF. This rearrangement joins TRBV19 to TRBJ2-2; TRBD2 matches at 7 bases. CDR3 length: 16 amino acids. The junction had 1 base not matched to a gene; V was cut back by 0 bases and J by 0 bases. CDR1 is LNHDA, CDR2 SQIVND, per germline (reference sequence). Based on the CDR3 plus reference TRBV19 and TRBJ2-2, the full variable domain is DGGITQSPKYLFRKEGQNVTLSCEQNLNHDAMYWYRQDPGQGLRLIYYSQIVNDFQKGDIAEGYSVSREKKESFPLTVTSAQKNPTAFYLCASSIERGSNTGELFFGEGSRLTVL.

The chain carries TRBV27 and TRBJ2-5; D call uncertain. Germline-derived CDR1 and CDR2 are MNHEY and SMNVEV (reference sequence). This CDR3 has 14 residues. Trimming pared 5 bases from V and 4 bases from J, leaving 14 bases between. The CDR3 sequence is CASSQTAMIETQYF. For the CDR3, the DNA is TGTGCCAGCAGTCAAACCGCAATGATAGAGACCCAGTACTTC.

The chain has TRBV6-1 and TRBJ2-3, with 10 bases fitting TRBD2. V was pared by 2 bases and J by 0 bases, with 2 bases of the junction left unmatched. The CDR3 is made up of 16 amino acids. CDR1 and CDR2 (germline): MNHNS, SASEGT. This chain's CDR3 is CASSEWTSGSTDTQYF. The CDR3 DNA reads TGTGCCAGCAGTGAATGGACTAGCGGAAGCACAGATACGCAGTATTTT.

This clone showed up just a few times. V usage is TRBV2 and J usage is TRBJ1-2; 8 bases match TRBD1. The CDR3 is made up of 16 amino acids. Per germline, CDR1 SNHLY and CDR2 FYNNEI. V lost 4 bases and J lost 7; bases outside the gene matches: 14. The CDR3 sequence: CASSADQGARRVGYTF. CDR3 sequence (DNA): TGTGCCAGCAGTGCTGACCAGGGGGCGCGGCGTGTTGGCTACACCTTC.

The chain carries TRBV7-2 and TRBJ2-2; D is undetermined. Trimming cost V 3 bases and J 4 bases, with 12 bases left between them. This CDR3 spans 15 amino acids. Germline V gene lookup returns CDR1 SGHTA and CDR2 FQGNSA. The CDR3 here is CASSFLASGTGELFF. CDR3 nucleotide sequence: TGTGCCAGCAGCTTTTTGGCTAGTGGCACCGGGGAGCTGTTTTTT.

As DNA, the CDR3 is TGTGCCTGGAGTAAGTCCGCGGCAGGGGATGAAGCTTTCTTT. Translating gives CAWSKSAAGDEAFF. V is TRBV30 and J is TRBJ1-1; a possible D gene is TRBD1 (6 bases). CDR1 GTSNPN and CDR2 SVGIG come from the germline V gene (reference sequence). Trimming pared 2 bases from V and 7 bases from J, leaving 17 bases between. The CDR3 totals 14 residues.

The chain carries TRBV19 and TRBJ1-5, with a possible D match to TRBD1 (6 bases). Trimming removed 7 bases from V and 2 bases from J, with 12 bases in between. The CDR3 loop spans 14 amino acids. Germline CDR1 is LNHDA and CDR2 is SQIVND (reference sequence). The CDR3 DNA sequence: TGTGCCAGTACCATAAGGGGGGGCAATCAGCCCCAGCATTTT. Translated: CASTIRGGNQPQHF.

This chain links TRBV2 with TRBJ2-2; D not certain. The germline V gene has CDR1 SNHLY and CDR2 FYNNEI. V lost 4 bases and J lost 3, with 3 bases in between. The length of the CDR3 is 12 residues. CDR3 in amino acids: CASSGDTGELFF. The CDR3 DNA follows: TGTGCCAGCAGTGGGGACACCGGGGAGCTGTTTTTT.